This T cell receptor (beta chain) was recorded in a study of read filtering for tumor transcriptome and immune sequencing. V was clipped by 6 bases and J by 1 base, with 9 bases between them. Germline CDR1 SNHLY, CDR2 FYNNEI. The CDR3 loop spans 13 amino acids. The library was built from about 400 ng RNA with molecular barcoded adaptors for alpha/delta and beta/gamma chains. TCRdb itself ran the reads through MiXCR, one entry per CDR3 protein. Of some 120,000 distinct CDR3 sequences in the sample, approximately 12% were seen once. This clonotype was seen repeatedly, ten times or more. The chain has TRBV2 and TRBJ1-1; maybe TRBD1 (5 bases). The sample was a population of CD138-negative cells sorted from bone marrow. The receptor was isolated from a donor at least 40 years old with multiple myeloma. The CDR3 protein is CASRRTQNTEAFF. The CDR3 bases are TGTGCCAGCAGGCGGACACAGAACACTGAAGCTTTCTTT.